These 31 T cell receptor beta chains share one sample of origin, sequenced in a study of post-analysis software for immune sequencing data. Whole-study findings and limits: Elevated frequency relative to controls characterized roughly 5 TRBV segments in patients, TRBV5-6, TRBV5-1 and TRBV20-1 among them.

Presence of unique molecular identifiers characterized the TCR beta cDNA libraries. MiXCR, applied by TCRdb to the PCR reads, yields one record per CDR3 protein. The sample shows hundreds of thousands of distinct CDR3 sequences, roughly 50% of them seen only once. Their antigen targets remain unknown. Sequencing input: blood. The receptors originated from a girl aged 10 to 17 with multiple sclerosis.

The chain is built from TRBV7-2 and TRBJ2-7; weak D call: TRBD1 (6 bases). Germline assignment: CDR1 SGHTA and CDR2 FQGNSA. V was cut by 6 bases and J by 3 bases, with 12 bases left in between. The length of the CDR3 is 13 residues. The CDR3 loop is CASSSDSFYEQYF. CDR3 DNA sequence: TGTGCCAGCAGTTCGGACAGCTTCTACGAGCAGTACTTC.

The V call is TRBV30, the J call TRBJ2-7; no definite D call. Germline V CDR1 and CDR2: GTSNPN, SVGIG (reference sequence). This CDR3 has 15 residues. V was trimmed by 3 bases and J by 7 bases, leaving 22 bases between them. The DNA of the CDR3 is TGTGCCTGGAGGTTGTCGGACCTAATCTACAATGAGCAGTACTTC. It specifies CAWRLSDLIYNEQYF.

This clonotype was observed a few times. The chain uses TRBV5-1 and TRBJ2-1, with 9 bases that match TRBD2. V was clipped by 4 bases and J by 11 bases; unmatched bases: 19. The germline V gene has CDR1 SGHRS and CDR2 YFSETQ. This CDR3 is built from 17 residues. The CDR3 loop reads CASSPLGMVAGVSKQFF. The CDR3 DNA reads TGCGCCAGCAGCCCACTCGGAATGGTAGCGGGAGTTTCGAAGCAGTTCTTC.

As regards this clonotype: The junction and the germline gene differ at one end; a read error may be behind it. The J gene is TRBJ1-1, the V gene TRBV27; tentatively, D is TRBD1 (5 bases). CDR1 and CDR2 from the germline V gene are MNHEY and SMNVEV (reference sequence). The CDR3 is 15 amino acids. The CDR3 DNA reads TGTGCCGGCAGTTTATCAGCAGGGCCGGGTACTGAAGCTTTCTTT. Its translation is CAGSLSAGPGTEAFF.

This clonotype has only a few counts. This sequence joins TRBV11-1 and TRBJ2-3; D perhaps matches TRBD1 (6 bases). Trimming pared 3 bases from V and 2 bases from J, leaving 15 bases between. CDR1 and CDR2 from the germline V gene are SGHAT and FQDESV (reference sequence). This CDR3 has 16 residues. The CDR3 is CASSFLRDTLTDTQYF. CDR3 nucleotides: TGTGCCAGCAGCTTCCTCCGGGACACCCTCACAGATACGCAGTATTTT.

The chain employs TRBV7-9 and TRBJ1-2; possible D gene TRBD1, 6 bases. The CDR3 loop spans 13 amino acids. Germline CDR1 SEHNR, CDR2 FQNEAQ (reference sequence). Between the trimmed V and J ends, which lost 5 bases and 4 bases, there was a span of 11 bases. The CDR3 DNA reads TGTGCCAGCAGCGGGCCGGGGGCCTATGGCTACACCTTC. Amino acids: CASSGPGAYGYTF.

This clonotype was counted only a few times. The chain uses TRBV27 and TRBJ2-5; D is ambiguous. V gave up 5 bases and J gave up 5 bases, with 12 bases separating them. The CDR3 runs to 13 residues. Per the germline V gene, CDR1 is MNHEY and CDR2 is SMNVEV (reference sequence). DNA of the CDR3: TGTGCCAGCAGTCTACACGGGCGCGAGACCCAGTACTTC. Protein product: CASSLHGRETQYF.

The J gene is TRBJ2-5, the V gene TRBV20-1; D not resolved. The germline gives CDR1 DFQATT, CDR2 SNEGSKA (reference sequence). CDR3 size: 11 residues. Trimming removed 5 bases from V and 11 bases from J, with 15 bases in between. The DNA of the CDR3 is TGCAGTGCTGCTAACCCATATAGGCAGTACTTC. The encoded protein is CSAANPYRQYF.

The chain is built from TRBV20-1 and TRBJ2-5, with 16 bases matching TRBD2. CDR1 and CDR2 (germline): DFQATT, SNEGSKA (reference sequence). The V and J ends lost 3 bases and 5 bases, in that order; junction bases with no gene match: 6. The CDR3 spans 16 residues. The CDR3 DNA reads TGCAGTGCTAGGGGGACTAGCGGGAGGGCTTTGGAGACCCAGTACTTC. Protein sequence: CSARGTSGRALETQYF.

This clonotype was counted only a few times. The rearrangement joins TRBV12-3 or TRBV12-4 to TRBJ2-7; TRBD2 is a possible D gene (5 bases). The CDR3 has 13 amino acids. The V end lost 7 bases, the J end lost 2 bases, and 12 bases lay between the germline ends. CDR3 region: CASILTGTYEQYF. The CDR3 region has the DNA TGTGCCAGCATCCTGACGGGGACCTACGAGCAGTACTTC.

This chain joins TRBV18 and TRBJ2-7; D tentatively reads TRBD1 or TRBD2 (6 bases each). CDR1 is KGHSH, CDR2 LQKENI, per germline. V was clipped by 0 bases and J by 3 bases, with 15 bases between them. The CDR3 is made up of 16 amino acids. CDR3 sequence: CASSPPGGPASYEQYF. The CDR3 DNA reads as TGTGCCAGCTCACCACCGGGGGGCCCAGCAAGCTACGAGCAGTACTTC.

The chain combines TRBV20-1 with TRBJ2-1; 10 nucleotides agree with TRBD2. The CDR3 has 13 residues. Trimming cost V 2 bases and J 9 bases; bases outside gene matches: 4. Looked up from germline, CDR1 is DFQATT and CDR2 is SNEGSKA (reference sequence). The CDR3 is CSARSGGVSEQFF. CDR3 sequence (DNA): TGCAGTGCTAGAAGCGGGGGGGTGAGTGAGCAGTTCTTC.

The rearrangement links TRBV12-3 or TRBV12-4 to TRBJ1-2; no firm D call. This CDR3 has 12 amino acids. V lost 5 bases and J lost 4, with 8 bases in between. CDR3 coding DNA: TGTGCCAGCAGTCCTAGGAGCTATGGCTACACCTTC. Protein: CASSPRSYGYTF.

This clonotype appeared a few times. The genes are TRBV15 and TRBJ1-2; 8 bases fit TRBD1. With V trimmed by 0 bases and J by 6 bases, 9 bases remained unmatched. The germline CDR1 and CDR2 sequences are LNHNV and YYDKDF (reference sequence). The CDR3 runs to 16 residues. CDR3 loop: CATSRDATGGRDGYTF. For the CDR3, the DNA is TGTGCCACCAGCAGAGACGCAACAGGGGGACGGGATGGCTACACCTTC.

V and J are TRBV27 and TRBJ1-2; D is perhaps TRBD1 (6 bases). The CDR3 covers 14 residues. Germline CDR1 is MNHEY and CDR2 is SMNVEV (reference sequence). The germline V and J ends were trimmed by 3 bases and 10 bases, with 18 bases remaining between them. Here the CDR3 reads CASSFRGRGGIYTF. Here the CDR3 DNA reads TGTGCCAGCAGTTTTCGGGGCAGGGGAGGTATCTACACCTTC.

The chain uses TRBV14 and TRBJ2-1; 9 nucleotides agree with TRBD1. This CDR3 has 15 amino acids. Looked up from germline, CDR1 is SGHDN and CDR2 is FVKESK. V dropped 4 bases and J dropped 2; count of bases not matched to a gene: 3. The CDR3: CASSRRQGAYNEQFF. The CDR3 coding sequence is TGTGCCAGCAGCCGTCGACAGGGGGCCTACAATGAGCAGTTCTTC.

This CDR3 reads CASSEFRGTPGANVLTF. CDR3 DNA: TGTGCCAGCAGTGAATTTCGGGGAACCCCTGGGGCCAACGTCCTGACTTTC. The chain is built from TRBV2 and TRBJ2-6; D may be TRBD2 (5 bases). Trimming stripped 2 bases from V and 2 bases from J, with 13 bases between. The CDR3 extends over 17 amino acids. Germline values: CDR1 SNHLY, CDR2 FYNNEI.

The table lists this clonotype with a few counts. V gene TRBV4-1 combines with J gene TRBJ2-1, with a weak D call TRBD2 (5 bases). The CDR3 length is 16 residues. Germline-derived CDR1 and CDR2 are MGHRA and YSYEKL. The V end lost 2 bases, the J end lost 0 bases, and 11 bases lay between the germline ends. CDR3 DNA sequence: TGCGCCAGCAGCCAACCCGAGCGGAGCTCCTACAATGAGCAGTTCTTC. Protein sequence: CASSQPERSSYNEQFF.

The CDR3 DNA sequence: TGTGCCAGCAGCTTAGGGGGTGGAGCGCGTTCCTACGAGCAGTACTTC. This codes for CASSLGGGARSYEQYF. This chain links TRBV7-2 with TRBJ2-7; no firm D call. The CDR3 runs to 16 residues. The germline CDR1 and CDR2 sequences are SGHTA and FQGNSA. Deletions cut 1 base from V and 1 base from J, with 14 bases between.

The chain employs TRBV29-1 and TRBJ2-3; the match to TRBD1 covers 9 bases. The CDR3 loop spans 17 amino acids. Germline CDR1 and CDR2: SQVTM and ANQGSEA. The junction had 14 bases not matched to a gene; V was cut back by 7 bases and J by 0 bases. The CDR3 is CSAEDWMGQGSTDTQYF. In DNA, the CDR3 is TGCAGCGCTGAGGACTGGATGGGACAGGGCAGCACAGATACGCAGTATTTT.

The V gene is TRBV12-3 or TRBV12-4, the J gene TRBJ1-5, with unresolved D. The length of the CDR3 is 15 residues. V dropped 6 bases and J dropped 1 base, with 13 bases sitting between them. CDR3: CASSPINPSNQPQHF. CDR3 DNA: TGTGCCAGCAGCCCCATAAATCCCAGCAATCAGCCCCAGCATTTT.

This clonotype has just a few counts. The rearrangement joins TRBV10-3 to TRBJ1-2; 10 bases are a match to TRBD1. CDR1 is ENHRY and CDR2 is SYGVKD in the germline V gene. The V gene end was trimmed by 2 bases and the J gene end by 6 bases; junction bases not matched to a gene: 6. The CDR3 is 15 amino acids. In DNA, the CDR3 is TGTGCCATCAGTGAGCCGGACAGGGGGATGAATGGCTACACCTTC. This sequence encodes CAISEPDRGMNGYTF.

The chain employs TRBV20-1 and TRBJ1-2; a possible D gene is TRBD1 (6 bases). The ends were cut back, 0 bases at V and 4 bases at J, with 6 bases in the middle. Germline loops: CDR1 DFQATT, CDR2 SNEGSKA (reference sequence). This CDR3 spans 12 amino acids. This chain's CDR3 is CSAREDSYGYTF. DNA of the CDR3: TGCAGTGCTAGAGAGGACAGCTATGGCTACACCTTC.

This sequence joins TRBV6-5 and TRBJ2-3, with 7 nucleotides matching TRBD2. CDR1 MNHEY and CDR2 SVGAGI come from the germline V gene. The CDR3 has 16 amino acids. Trimming cost V 0 bases and J 5 bases; bases outside gene matches: 8. Here the CDR3 DNA reads TGTGCCAGCAGTTACTCGACCAGACTAGCTGTAGATACGCAGTATTTT. Translating gives CASSYSTRLAVDTQYF.

The J gene is TRBJ2-6, the V gene TRBV7-2; the D gene could be TRBD1 or TRBD2 (5 bases each). The CDR3 totals 17 residues. The V and J ends lost 5 bases and 0 bases respectively, with 14 bases between them. CDR1 and CDR2 from the germline V gene are SGHTA and FQGNSA. The DNA for the CDR3 is TGTGCCAGCAGCCGGGACCCTATCCTCTCTGGGGCCAACGTCCTGACTTTC. This gives the protein CASSRDPILSGANVLTF.

This chain links TRBV20-1 with TRBJ2-5; tentatively, D is TRBD2 (5 bases). CDR1 and CDR2 from the germline V gene are DFQATT and SNEGSKA (reference sequence). The V end lost 5 bases, the J end lost 5 bases, and 15 bases lay between the germline ends. CDR3 length: 13 amino acids. The CDR3 DNA sequence: TGCAGTGCTGCCCAAACTAGGCGGGAGACCCAGTACTTC. Its translation: CSAAQTRRETQYF.

The chain combines TRBV13 with TRBJ1-1; 9 positions agree with TRBD1. Germline V gene data show CDR1 as PRHDT and CDR2 as FYEKMQ (reference sequence). V lost 5 bases to trimming and J lost 5 bases; unmatched junction nucleotides: 12. The CDR3 runs 16 residues. CDR3 sequence: CASSKQTGGDWTEAFF. DNA for the CDR3: TGTGCCAGCAGCAAACAGACAGGGGGGGATTGGACTGAAGCTTTCTTT.

In this sample, this clonotype turned up a few times. This chain links TRBV6-5 with TRBJ2-6; a possible D gene is TRBD1 (5 bases). The CDR3 spans 18 residues. Germline CDR1 is MNHEY and CDR2 is SVGAGI. V was shortened by 3 bases and J by 2 bases, with 17 bases between the two germline ends. The DNA for the CDR3 is TGTGCCAGCAGTTATCGAGGAAGGGGAACTCCTGGGGCCAACGTCCTGACTTTC. Encoded protein: CASSYRGRGTPGANVLTF.

Only a few counts were recorded for this clonotype. The chain recombines TRBV7-8 with TRBJ2-7; TRBD1 agrees at 10 bases. V shed 2 bases and J 4 bases; nucleotides not matched to a gene: 14. Germline V gene data show CDR1 as SGHVS and CDR2 as FQNEAQ. The CDR3 is made up of 18 amino acids. This CDR3 reads CASSLRASGQGGNYEQYF. In DNA form, the CDR3 reads TGTGCCAGCAGCTTACGAGCCTCCGGACAGGGGGGGAATTACGAGCAGTACTTC.

The V call is TRBV28, the J call TRBJ2-6, with D perhaps given as TRBD1 or TRBD2 (5 bases each). The CDR3 totals 16 residues. CDR1 is MDHEN, CDR2 SYDVKM, per germline. Trimming stripped 4 bases from V and 2 bases from J, with 12 bases between. CDR3 sequence reads: CASSSRGWTGANVLTF. The CDR3 DNA is TGTGCCAGCAGTTCGAGGGGATGGACTGGGGCCAACGTCCTGACTTTC.

This rearrangement joins TRBV9 to TRBJ2-7; possibly TRBD1 for D (6 bases). The CDR3 runs to 13 residues. Germline V gene sequence: CDR1 SGDLS, CDR2 YYNGEE. V shed 0 bases and J shed 7 bases, with 11 bases lying between them. CDR3 residues: CASSVVSGEEQYF. DNA for the CDR3: TGTGCCAGCAGCGTAGTGTCAGGGGAAGAGCAGTACTTC.